Listed below are T cell receptor beta chains from one sample, sequenced in a study of blood T cells in healthy people across ages. TCRdb used MiXCR to reprocess the 5' RACE reads, holding one entry per CDR3 protein. The sample has about 1,400,000 distinct CDR3 sequences, around 59% seen once. Sequenced sample: blood. These receptors were collected from a man aged 18 to 30 in good health. CDR3s include the opening cysteine and the closing phenylalanine or tryptophan. A D gene is named only where the DNA matches it firmly. For some rows the clone size is stated as once, few or many, or as a class when expanded; others skip it.

D gene	J gene	clone size	CDR3 length	V gene	CDR3 DNA	CDR3 protein
TRBD1	TRBJ1-4	NA	15	TRBV7-2	TGTGCCAGCAGCTTGCAGACAGGGAATCGTGAAAAACTGTTTTTT	CASSLQTGNREKLFF
NA	TRBJ2-1	NA	14	TRBV9	TGTGCCAGCAGCGTAGAAACGGGAGCAGGGGAGCAGTTCTTC	CASSVETGAGEQFF
NA	TRBJ2-7	NA	14	TRBV4-1	TGCGCCAGCAGCCAAGTTCGGAGCCATTACGAGCAGTACTTC	CASSQVRSHYEQYF
NA	TRBJ2-7	few	12	TRBV18	TGTGCCAGCTCACCAGTAAGCGGCGAGCAGTACTTC	CASSPVSGEQYF
TRBD1	TRBJ2-2	many	14	TRBV6-4	TGTGCCAGCAGTGACACAGGGGACACCGGGGAGCTGTTTTTT	CASSDTGDTGELFF
NA	TRBJ2-6	NA	17	TRBV7-6	TGTGCCAGCAGCTTAAGCCCTAGGGGCTCTGGGGCCAACGTCCTGACTTTC	CASSLSPRGSGANVLTF
NA	TRBJ2-1	NA	16	TRBV20-1	TGCAGTGCTAGCCCCTACGGGGGCATCTCGGGGAATGAGCAGTTCTTC	CSASPYGGISGNEQFF
TRBD1	TRBJ1-2	NA	21	TRBV11-2	TGTGCCAGCCGAATCAGCTCCTCAACCCGGGGAAAAGACAGGGGGCTTAATGGCTACACCTTC	CASRISSSTRGKDRGLNGYTF
NA	TRBJ2-7	NA	14	TRBV28	TGTGCCAGCAGTCCGCGGGGCGGACTCCCCGAGCAGTACTTC	CASSPRGGLPEQYF
TRBD2	TRBJ2-4	few	18	TRBV4-2	TGTGCCAGCAGCCAAGTTGCTAGCGGGATCGGAGCCAAAAACATTCAGTACTTC	CASSQVASGIGAKNIQYF
NA	TRBJ2-1	NA	17	TRBV5-6	TGTGCCAGCAGCTTGCTTGACCCGGGACTGAACTACAATGAGCAGTTCTTC	CASSLLDPGLNYNEQFF
TRBD1	TRBJ2-4	NA	17	TRBV15	TGTGCCACCAGCAGAGTTCCCCCTGGACAGGGAACGAACATTCAGTACTTC	CATSRVPPGQGTNIQYF
TRBD1	TRBJ1-5	NA	14	TRBV7-2	TGTGCCAGCACCCCAGGGGGAATGAATCAGCCCCAGCATTTT	CASTPGGMNQPQHF
NA	TRBJ1-4	NA	15	TRBV20-1	TGCAGTGCTAGGGGGACGGCCATTTCGGATGAAAAACTGTTTTTT	CSARGTAISDEKLFF
NA	TRBJ1-1	NA	13	TRBV4-1	TGCGCCAGCAGCCAATGGGCCAGCACTGAAGCTTTCTTT	CASSQWASTEAFF
TRBD2	TRBJ2-3	few	14	TRBV27	TGTGCCAGCAGTGGGACTAGCGACACAGATACGCAGTATTTT	CASSGTSDTDTQYF
NA	TRBJ1-5	few	15	TRBV4-3	TGCGCCAGCAGCCAAACCTTGCCAGCAAATCAGCCCCAGCATTTT	CASSQTLPANQPQHF
NA	TRBJ2-7	NA	13	TRBV15	TGTGCCACCAGCATAATCCGGGGCTACGAGCAGTACTTC	CATSIIRGYEQYF
TRBD2	TRBJ2-1	NA	16	TRBV9	TGTGCCAGCAGCGGATCCAGCGGGGGGGCCTACAATGAGCAGTTCTTC	CASSGSSGGAYNEQFF
TRBD2	TRBJ2-5	NA	15	TRBV27	TGTGCCAGCATCCGGGAGGGGGATTTGGACAATGAGCAGTACTTC	CASIREGDLDNEQYF
NA	TRBJ2-5	NA	11	TRBV6-5	TGTGCCAGCAGAACAGGGCAGGGCCAGTACTTC	CASRTGQGQYF
TRBD2	TRBJ2-4	few	19	TRBV7-2	TGTGCCAGCAGCTTACCTATCATAGCGGGCCAACTAGCCAAAAACATTCAGTACTTC	CASSLPIIAGQLAKNIQYF
NA	TRBJ2-3	NA	14	TRBV7-8	TGTGCCAGCAGCTTAGAGGCAGAGTCGGATACGCAGTATTTT	CASSLEAESDTQYF
TRBD1	TRBJ2-1	NA	15	TRBV5-1	TGCGCCAGCAGCTCCTTACTAGGGGGCGAGAATGAGCAGTTCTTC	CASSSLLGGENEQFF
TRBD2	TRBJ2-5	NA	15	TRBV7-6	TGTGCCAGCAGTTTATTGGGACTAGAGAAAGAGACCCAGTACTTC	CASSLLGLEKETQYF
NA	TRBJ2-3	NA	16	TRBV28	TGTGCCAGCATGGGGATGAGGGGGGGCATAGGAGATACGCAGTATTTT	CASMGMRGGIGDTQYF
TRBD1	TRBJ2-1	few	16	TRBV5-1	TGCGCCAGCAGCTTGGGGCCTCACAGGGGACCCAATGAGCAGTTCTTC	CASSLGPHRGPNEQFF
NA	TRBJ2-7	NA	14	TRBV20-1	TGCAGTGCTCAGGACGGCAGGGCAGACAATGAGCAGTACTTC	CSAQDGRADNEQYF
NA	TRBJ1-4	NA	14	TRBV20-1	TGCAGTGCCCCGGATCCTCAAACTAATGAAAAACTGTTTTTT	CSAPDPQTNEKLFF
NA	TRBJ2-3	NA	13	TRBV7-2	TGTGCCAGCAGCTTAGTAGAGACAGATACGCAGTATTTT	CASSLVETDTQYF
NA	TRBJ1-4	NA	15	TRBV4-1	TGCGCCAGCAGCCAAACCGGGACTCCGGGTGAAAAACTGTTTTTT	CASSQTGTPGEKLFF
NA	TRBJ1-1	NA	16	TRBV7-9	TGTGCCAGCAGCAGCCGAGGGGGGATTATGAACACTGAAGCTTTCTTT	CASSSRGGIMNTEAFF
NA	TRBJ2-1	NA	16	TRBV20-1	TGCAGTGCTAGCTTTCGGCAAGGACTTTACTACAATGAGCAGTTCTTC	CSASFRQGLYYNEQFF
TRBD2	TRBJ2-4	NA	16	TRBV20-1	TGCAGTGCTAGAGATAGGCGGGGGTTAGCCAAAAACATTCAGTACTTC	CSARDRRGLAKNIQYF
NA	TRBJ1-2	NA	15	TRBV4-3	TGCGCCAGCAGCCAAGATAGGAACGGCCTGGGCGGCTACACCTTC	CASSQDRNGLGGYTF
NA	TRBJ2-1	NA	15	TRBV29-1	TGCAGCGCCCGCGACGCTACTACGAGGGTAGGTGAGCAGTTCTTC	CSARDATTRVGEQFF
NA	TRBJ1-5	NA	12	TRBV28	TGTGCCACCCAATTAGACAATCAGCCCCAGCATTTT	CATQLDNQPQHF
NA	TRBJ2-1	few	12	TRBV21-1	TGTGCCAGCGGTGTTCCGGCCCATGAGCAGTTCTTC	CASGVPAHEQFF
TRBD2	TRBJ2-7	NA	12	TRBV12-3/TRBV12-4	TGTGCCATACAAAGGACTAGTAGCGAGCAGTACTTC	CAIQRTSSEQYF
NA	TRBJ1-4	NA	14	TRBV20-1	TGCAGTGCTAGCTACGCAGGGAATAGAGAAAAACTGTTTTTT	CSASYAGNREKLFF
NA	TRBJ2-7	NA	15	TRBV29-1	TGCAGCGTTGAAGATAGTGACTCCCGACCCTACGAGCAGTACTTC	CSVEDSDSRPYEQYF
TRBD1	TRBJ2-5	many	13	TRBV18	TGTGCCAGCAGTGGGACAGACCAAGAGACCCAGTACTTC	CASSGTDQETQYF
NA	TRBJ1-2	NA	14	TRBV6-1	TGTGCCAGCAGAGGCCTGACCGGGACATCTGGCTACACCTTC	CASRGLTGTSGYTF
TRBD2	TRBJ2-7	NA	16	TRBV4-2	TGTGCCAGCAGCCAAGAATGGGCGAGCGGGGCTCACGAGCAGTACTTC	CASSQEWASGAHEQYF
TRBD1	TRBJ2-3	few	14	TRBV27	TGTGCCAGCAAGCCGGGACAGGGTTACGATACGCAGTATTTT	CASKPGQGYDTQYF
NA	TRBJ1-2	NA	14	TRBV30	TGTGCCTGGAGTGTACAGTGGAAATCCTATGGCTACACCTTC	CAWSVQWKSYGYTF
NA	TRBJ2-7	NA	13	TRBV11-2	TGTGCCAGCAGCCCTTACAACACCTACGAGCAGTACTTC	CASSPYNTYEQYF
NA	TRBJ2-5	NA	15	TRBV6-5	TGTTCCAGTTCCCGAAACGCGGATTTCCAAGAGACCCAGTACTTC	CSSSRNADFQETQYF
NA	TRBJ1-4	NA	13	TRBV12-3/TRBV12-4	TGTGCCAGCAGTCGCCAGGGTTCCGAAAAACTGTTTTTT	CASSRQGSEKLFF
NA	TRBJ2-3	NA	13	TRBV7-6	TGTGCCAGCAGCACTAGACCGGCGGATACGCAGTATTTT	CASSTRPADTQYF
TRBD1	TRBJ2-7	NA	14	TRBV20-1	TGCAGTGCTAGTACAACAGGGGGCATCTACGAGCAGTACTTC	CSASTTGGIYEQYF
NA	TRBJ1-2	NA	16	TRBV5-4	TGTGCCAGCAGCTTGGGGACCGAAGTTCCTAACTATGGCTACACCTTC	CASSLGTEVPNYGYTF
TRBD2	TRBJ2-2	NA	19	TRBV12-3/TRBV12-4	TGTGCCAGCAGTTTAACCTGGACTAGCGGGAGGCGTAACACCGGGGAGCTGTTTTTT	CASSLTWTSGRRNTGELFF
NA	TRBJ1-1	NA	16	TRBV25-1	TGTGCCAGCAGTGACGTTCGCCCGGGAATGAACACTGAAGCTTTCTTT	CASSDVRPGMNTEAFF
NA	TRBJ2-2	NA	13	TRBV29-1	TGCAGCGCCAAGGACAGTAACACCGGGGAGCTGTTTTTT	CSAKDSNTGELFF
NA	TRBJ1-5	NA	15	TRBV20-1	TGCAGTGCTAGAGAGGGGCAGGCCAACAATCAGCCCCAGCATTTT	CSAREGQANNQPQHF
NA	TRBJ2-1	few	17	TRBV14	TGTGCCAGCAGCCAAGGGAGGGACGGGCCTGCATACAATGAGCAGTTCTTC	CASSQGRDGPAYNEQFF
TRBD2	TRBJ2-7	NA	17	TRBV7-9	TGTGCCAGCAGCTCAATGGTTGCTCTAGCGGGAGATAATGAGCAGTACTTC	CASSSMVALAGDNEQYF